The 31 T cell receptor beta chains given below trace back to one sample, sequenced in a study of blood T cell repertoires in COVID-19. Clones were sequenced by immunoSEQ multiplex PCR, and TCRdb holds only the in-frame ones, with some missing. The sample lists 230,000 or so clones; over 75% were seen once. Sequenced input: peripheral blood. The receptors here all came from a man aged 40-49 years with active or convalescent COVID-19.

Only a few counts were recorded for this clone. The rearrangement joins TRBV5-1 to TRBJ1-1; the D is unclear. This CDR3 spans 12 amino acids. V was trimmed by 1 base and J by 12 bases, leaving 13 bases between them. Looked up from germline, CDR1 is SGHRS and CDR2 is YFSETQ. The CDR3 DNA sequence: TGCGCCAGCAGCTTGTCCTACAGTGAGACTTTCTTT. Its protein product is CASSLSYSETFF. Supplemented by reference TRBV5-1 and TRBJ1-1, the full variable domain reads KAGVTQTPRYLIKTRGQQVTLSCSPISGHRSVSWYQQTPGQGLQFLFEYFSETQRNKGNFPGRFSGRQFSNSRSEMNVSTLELGDSALYLCASSLSYSETFFGQGTRLTVV.

This clone was counted between two and nine times. The V and J genes are TRBV28 and TRBJ1-3, with D unresolved. Germline V lookup: CDR1 MDHEN, CDR2 SYDVKM. CDR3 size: 14 residues. The V end lost 3 bases, the J end lost 0 bases, and 6 bases lay between the germline ends. The CDR3, as DNA: TGTGCCAGCAGTTTGGAGTTCTCTGGAAACACCATATATTTT. This gives the protein CASSLEFSGNTIYF.

The genes are TRBV30 and TRBJ1-3; D is ambiguous. Germline CDR1 reads GTSNPN; CDR2 reads SVGIG (reference sequence). V shed 1 base and J shed 4 bases, with 2 bases lying between them. The CDR3 totals 11 residues. The chain's CDR3 is CAWSAGNTIYF. In DNA, the CDR3 is TGTGCCTGGAGTGCAGGAAACACCATATATTTT.

The rearrangement uses TRBV7-2 and TRBJ2-3; D is perhaps TRBD2 (5 bases). The CDR3 length is 13 residues. Germline V CDR1 and CDR2: SGHTA, FQGNSA. V lost 5 bases to trimming and J lost 0 bases, with 6 bases between them. In nucleotides, the CDR3 is TGTGCCAGCAGCGGGGAGAGCACAGATACGCAGTATTTT. Its protein product is CASSGESTDTQYF.

V gene TRBV27 combines with J gene TRBJ2-1; 12 positions agree with TRBD2. The germline V gene encodes CDR1 MNHEY and CDR2 SMNVEV (reference sequence). V shed 2 bases and J 0 bases; nucleotides not matched to a gene: 11. This CDR3 is 20 amino acids long. DNA for the CDR3: TGTGCCAGCAGTTTAGGGGGGACTAGCGGGCTTTGGAGCTCCTACAATGAGCAGTTCTTC. It translates to CASSLGGTSGLWSSYNEQFF.

The chain recombines TRBV19 with TRBJ1-1; D not certain. The length of the CDR3 is 13 residues. The V gene lost 4 bases and the J gene lost 4 bases, with 10 bases spanning the gap. The germline CDR1 and CDR2 sequences are LNHDA and SQIVND (reference sequence). The CDR3 is CASSKWEATEAFF. The CDR3 nucleotides read TGTGCCAGTAGTAAGTGGGAGGCCACTGAAGCTTTCTTT.

The chain couples TRBV5-1 to TRBJ1-3; 7 bases are shared with TRBD1. Germline assignment: CDR1 SGHRS and CDR2 YFSETQ. The CDR3 covers 14 residues. Trimming at V came to 4 bases and at J to 1 base, leaving 2 bases not matched to a gene. CDR3 DNA: TGCGCCAGCAGCCCGGGACAGTCTGGAAACACCATATATTTT. Amino acids: CASSPGQSGNTIYF.

The chain combines TRBV10-3 with TRBJ2-3, with 9 bases that match TRBD2. This CDR3 comprises 22 residues. V lost 0 bases, J lost 5 bases, and 24 bases stayed unmatched. CDR1 is ENHRY and CDR2 is SYGVKD in the germline V gene. The CDR3 bases are TGTGCCATCAGTGAGTCGTTAATCTTTCCTCGAGAGCGGGGGGCCGGTGGAGATACGCAGTATTTT. This codes for CAISESLIFPRERGAGGDTQYF.

This chain uses TRBV27 with TRBJ2-1; a weak D match, TRBD2 (6 bases). The CDR3 is made up of 15 amino acids. Germline CDR1 is MNHEY and CDR2 is SMNVEV (reference sequence). The V and J ends lost 8 bases and 8 bases respectively, with 22 bases between them. In DNA form, the CDR3 reads TGTGCCAGCGGGAATCCGGGAGAAGGTCGGGATGAGCAGTTCTTC. This gives the protein CASGNPGEGRDEQFF.

This clone appeared once. V and J are TRBV2 and TRBJ2-3; 10 nucleotides match TRBD1. The V gene end was trimmed by 4 bases and the J gene end by 2 bases; junction bases not matched to a gene: 6. CDR1 is SNHLY, CDR2 FYNNEI, per germline. The CDR3 is 16 residues long. In DNA form, the CDR3 reads TGTGCCAGCAGTGGAGAGGGACAGGGGATCACAGATACGCAGTATTTT. Its translation: CASSGEGQGITDTQYF.

The chain couples TRBV4-2 to TRBJ2-3, with 10 bases fitting TRBD1. CDR1 is LGHNA and CDR2 is YNFKEQ in the germline V gene. V shed 2 bases and J 3 bases; nucleotides not matched to a gene: 5. The CDR3 is 16 amino acids. In DNA form, the CDR3 reads TGTGCCAGCAGCCAATATCTGGGACAGGGGACAGATACGCAGTATTTT. Translating gives CASSQYLGQGTDTQYF.

This clone was seen a handful of times. The rearrangement links TRBV24-1 to TRBJ2-1; maybe TRBD2 (5 bases). Trimming cost V 1 base and J 9 bases, with 12 bases left between them. The CDR3 is 14 residues long. The germline V gene has CDR1 KGHDR and CDR2 SFDVKD. This CDR3 is CATSDFRGSTEQFF. CDR3 DNA: TGTGCCACCAGTGATTTTCGGGGATCCACTGAGCAGTTCTTC.

CDR3 bases: TGCGCCAGCAGCTGGACTAGCGGGTACGACGAGCAGTACTTC. Its translation is CASSWTSGYDEQYF. The rearrangement links TRBV5-1 to TRBJ2-7; 11 bases are shared with TRBD2. The germline gives CDR1 SGHRS, CDR2 YFSETQ. The length of the CDR3 is 14 residues. The V and J ends lost 3 bases and 5 bases, in that order; junction bases with no gene match: 4.

On this clone itself: The junction shows a germline mismatch at one end, possibly a read error. The DNA of the CDR3 is TGCGGGACTGGAGGAGAAAAACTGTTTTTT. Translated, it gives CGTGGEKLFF. The chain employs TRBV28 and TRBJ1-4; perhaps TRBD1 as D (5 bases). Per the germline V gene, CDR1 is MDHEN and CDR2 is SYDVKM. This CDR3 is 10 amino acids long.

The CDR3 DNA reads as TGTGCCAGTAGCGCGGGGCCGGAGGGGCAAAAACTGTTTTTT. This gives the protein CASSAGPEGQKLFF. The chain links TRBV19 to TRBJ1-4, with D maybe TRBD1 (5 bases). CDR1 and CDR2 (germline): LNHDA, SQIVND (reference sequence). V was clipped by 6 bases and J by 9 bases, with 17 bases between them. This CDR3 region has 14 residues. The full variable domain, rest sourced from reference TRBV19 and TRBJ1-4, is DGGITQSPKYLFRKEGQNVTLSCEQNLNHDAMYWYRQDPGQGLRLIYYSQIVNDFQKGDIAEGYSVSREKKESFPLTVTSAQKNPTAFYLCASSAGPEGQKLFFGSGTQLSVL.

This chain links TRBV2 with TRBJ2-5, with TRBD2 matching 10 bases. The CDR3 runs to 15 residues. Germline CDR1 reads SNHLY; CDR2 reads FYNNEI. Trimming cost V 3 bases and J 2 bases; bases outside gene matches: 3. This CDR3 reads CASSDLAGEQETQYF. In DNA form, the CDR3 reads TGTGCCAGCAGTGATCTAGCGGGGGAACAAGAGACCCAGTACTTC.

The J gene is TRBJ2-5, the V gene TRBV5-1; D perhaps matches TRBD2 (6 bases). Germline V lookup: CDR1 SGHRS, CDR2 YFSETQ. Trimming pared 0 bases from V and 5 bases from J, leaving 14 bases between. The CDR3 consists of 15 residues. The CDR3 spells CASSLEGPGGETQYF. The CDR3 DNA follows: TGCGCCAGCAGCTTGGAAGGGCCAGGAGGGGAGACCCAGTACTTC.

The genes are TRBV11-2 and TRBJ1-2; D possibly corresponds to TRBD1 (6 bases). CDR1 is SGHAT and CDR2 is FQNNGV in the germline V gene. The CDR3 totals 14 residues. Trimming shortened V by 4 bases and J by 4 bases, and 13 bases separated the two germline ends. The CDR3 sequence: CASSSTDRPYGYTF. The DNA for the CDR3 is TGTGCCAGCAGCTCCACGGACAGACCCTATGGCTACACCTTC.

This sequence joins TRBV28 and TRBJ2-7, with 7 bases that match TRBD1. CDR1 MDHEN and CDR2 SYDVKM come from the germline V gene. The junction had 14 bases not matched to a gene; V was cut back by 9 bases and J by 0 bases. The CDR3 extends over 16 amino acids. The DNA of the CDR3 is TGTGCCAGTTTCTTCGCCCGGAAGGGGGCCTCCTACGAGCAGTACTTC. This encodes CASFFARKGASYEQYF.

V is TRBV7-3 and J is TRBJ2-4; D might be TRBD1 (6 bases). The CDR3 sequence is 14 residues long. Germline CDR1 SGHTA, CDR2 FQGTGA. Trimming took off 3 bases at V and 9 bases at J, with 15 bases between the two ends. CDR3 coding DNA: TGTGCCAGCAGCTTGACAGGCCCCCGGGGCATTCAGTACTTC. Residues: CASSLTGPRGIQYF.

This clone has only a few counts. The V call is TRBV19, the J call TRBJ1-6; tentative D call: TRBD1 (5 bases). Germline V gene data show CDR1 as LNHDA and CDR2 as SQIVND (reference sequence). The V end lost 3 bases, the J end lost 10 bases, and 13 bases lay between the germline ends. The CDR3 covers 14 residues. CDR3 amino acids: CASSMLAGQSPLHF. The CDR3 DNA follows: TGTGCCAGTAGTATGTTGGCAGGGCAGTCACCCCTCCACTTT.

The V call is TRBV27, the J call TRBJ1-5; TRBD1 is a possible D gene (5 bases). V lost 7 bases to trimming and J lost 0 bases, with 10 bases between them. CDR1 MNHEY and CDR2 SMNVEV come from the germline V gene (reference sequence). The CDR3 totals 14 residues. The CDR3 is CASKHQGSNQPQHF. For the CDR3, the DNA is TGTGCCAGCAAGCATCAGGGTAGCAATCAGCCCCAGCATTTT.

The chain links TRBV5-6 to TRBJ2-1, with 7 positions matching TRBD2. V dropped 0 bases and J dropped 10; count of bases not matched to a gene: 1. CDR3 size: 12 residues. Looked up from germline, CDR1 is SGHDT and CDR2 is YYEEEE. The DNA of the CDR3 is TGTGCCAGCAGCTTGGGTAGCGGGGAGCAGTTCTTC. The encoded protein is CASSLGSGEQFF.

The V gene is TRBV21-1, the J gene TRBJ1-2; the D call in the table, TRBD1, was not verified against the DNA. TRBV21-1 corresponds to a pseudogene. CDR3 length equals 15 residues. The CDR3 loop reads CASRPGQGSNYGYTF. The CDR3 DNA reads TGTGCCAGCAGGCCGGGACAGGGTTCTAACTATGGCTACACCTTC.

V and J are TRBV27 and TRBJ1-5; a possible D gene is TRBD1 (6 bases). Trimming removed 2 bases from V and 6 bases from J, with 8 bases in between. Germline V gene data show CDR1 as MNHEY and CDR2 as SMNVEV (reference sequence). The CDR3 contains 13 residues. Here the CDR3 reads CASSLIQGQPQHF. CDR3 in DNA: TGTGCCAGCAGTTTAATACAGGGTCAGCCCCAGCATTTT.

The chain uses TRBV9 and TRBJ2-7; TRBD1 matches at 9 bases. Germline V CDR1 and CDR2: SGDLS, YYNGEE. The CDR3 is made up of 15 amino acids. The junction had 9 bases not matched to a gene; V was cut back by 4 bases and J by 4 bases. The chain's CDR3 is CASSRTGQGYYEQYF. CDR3 DNA sequence: TGTGCCAGCAGCCGTACGGGACAGGGCTATTACGAGCAGTACTTC.

The V gene is TRBV4-2, the J gene TRBJ1-5; weak D call: TRBD1 (5 bases). Germline CDR1 and CDR2: LGHNA and YNFKEQ. The V end was cut by 3 bases, the J end by 11 bases, with 23 bases between. The CDR3 has 16 amino acids. The chain's CDR3 is CASSQGGLGINVAQHF. The CDR3 region has the DNA TGTGCCAGCAGCCAGGGGGGGTTGGGGATAAATGTGGCCCAGCATTTT.

The chain combines TRBV7-8 with TRBJ2-3; 8 bases line up with TRBD2. CDR1 SGHVS and CDR2 FQNEAQ come from the germline V gene. CDR3 length equals 16 residues. V lost 2 bases, J lost 6 bases, and 10 bases stayed unmatched. The CDR3 loop reads CASSLRLAGRRDTQYF. The CDR3 nucleotides read TGTGCCAGCAGCTTACGGCTAGCGGGCCGGAGGGATACGCAGTATTTT.

The CDR3: CASSSQTHLENWTSSFTDTQYF. CDR3 DNA sequence: TGTGCCAGCAGCTCCCAAACCCACCTTGAGAATTGGACTAGCTCATTCACAGATACGCAGTATTTT. The chain has TRBV13 and TRBJ2-3, with 8 bases lining up with TRBD2. The junction had 26 bases not matched to a gene; V was cut back by 4 bases and J by 2 bases. Germline CDR1 is PRHDT and CDR2 is FYEKMQ (reference sequence). There are 22 residues in the CDR3.

The chain has TRBV5-1 and TRBJ2-7; 10 nucleotides line up with TRBD1. Germline V gene sequence: CDR1 SGHRS, CDR2 YFSETQ. This CDR3 is 18 amino acids long. Losses at the gene ends were 3 bases for V and 0 bases for J; bases not matched to a gene: 12. CDR3 sequence (DNA): TGCGCCAGCAGCTCATTCGGGACAGGGGCCTCAGGCTCCTACGAGCAGTACTTC. Translated, it gives CASSSFGTGASGSYEQYF.

This chain connects TRBV6-6 to TRBJ2-1; the D is unclear. The germline V gene encodes CDR1 MNHNY and CDR2 SVGAGI (reference sequence). Trimming shortened V by 0 bases and J by 10 bases, and 7 bases separated the two germline ends. This CDR3 spans 12 amino acids. CDR3 region: CASSYSSNEQFF. The CDR3 DNA sequence: TGTGCCAGCAGTTACTCAAGCAACGAGCAGTTCTTC.